The rows below give T cell receptor beta chains drawn from one sample of a study of CD8+CD57+ T cells in acquired aplastic anemia. Via MiXCR, TCRdb re-called the reads, giving one row per CDR3 protein. This repertoire shows around 200,000 distinct CDR3 sequences, 45% to 60% found once; its top ten account for 10% to 15%. The sample was sorted CD4+, CD8+, or CD8+CD57+ T cells (not recorded which) from PBMCs. Receptors originate from a human donor with aplastic anemia. The CDR3 runs from the conserved cysteine through the conserved F or W.

V gene	CDR3 protein
TRBV10-2	CASSGQGGSTEAFF
TRBV7-8	CASRRVWNEKLFF
TRBV24-1	CATSDRQTDGYTF
TRBV24-1	CATSDFSPGGGHGYTF
TRBV5-4	CASSLEQRQETQYF
TRBV7-2	CASSYAFTDTQYF
TRBV24-1	CATSDTPPRNTEAFF
TRBV7-2	CASSLGGGTNYGYTF
TRBV15	CATSPGTGGLPYEQYF
TRBV11-2	CASSLSGSSDEQYF
TRBV19	CASSTGQGADTQYF
TRBV25-1	CASSEPSDTQYF
TRBV11-3	CASSSPWAKNIQYF
TRBV7-3	CASSWVDTNEQFF
TRBV15	CATSRGRQGVAEAFF
TRBV20-1	CSARESAPARETQYF
TRBV2	CASPARRGRGPYEQYF
TRBV12-1	CASSSTPTQDRGNSDTQYF
TRBV11-1	CASSSVGQPTSSYNSPRHF
TRBV19	CASSINREADTQYF
TRBV2	CASSSRIGSGGFYEQYF
TRBV19	CASSSRTTGGFYEQYF
TRBV12-3/TRBV12-4	CASSFVTGTGASGANVLTF
TRBV25-1	CASSVSTVNTEAFF
TRBV20-1	CSAEHTQNIQYF
TRBV24-1	CATSDSRGGDQPQHF
TRBV19	CASRTTVAARDTQYF
TRBV20-1	CSARAHRNTEAFF
TRBV5-1	CASRLGTPQLNEQFF
TRBV2	CASSYGLAGTYEQYF
TRBV15	CATSRDTGLGGNTIYF
TRBV29-1	CSARTGINTEAFF
TRBV9	CASSELAGGLTDTQYF
TRBV19	CATSGPGFKEAFF
TRBV12-3/TRBV12-4	CASSLDRGHEKLFF
TRBV3-1	CASSLAEDSYEQYF
TRBV20-1	CSEGEQYF
TRBV12-3/TRBV12-4	CASGKTGGGEKLFF
TRBV24-1	CATSDPGRNTGELFF
TRBV2	CASTRPGSPDTQYF
TRBV20-1	CSASKRGSNEQYF
TRBV20-1	CSAAGTGDTEAFF
TRBV27	CASSFRQGAGGYTF
TRBV2	CASSELGVGYEQYF
TRBV4-1	CASSPLGDRAHEQYF
TRBV20-1	CSARAGFGYEQYF
TRBV6-1	CAIASTSGHEQFF
TRBV20-1	CSASFGDRGAKSIQYF
TRBV10-3	CAIKSQENTEAFF
TRBV25-1	CVSSADRDRGSYEQYF
TRBV6-1	CASSERSYGTLQRGTEAFF
TRBV10-1	CASSGQPPYEQYF
TRBV20-1	CSARDYDRLARGSYNSPLHF
TRBV6-1	CARILSGTGVYEQYF